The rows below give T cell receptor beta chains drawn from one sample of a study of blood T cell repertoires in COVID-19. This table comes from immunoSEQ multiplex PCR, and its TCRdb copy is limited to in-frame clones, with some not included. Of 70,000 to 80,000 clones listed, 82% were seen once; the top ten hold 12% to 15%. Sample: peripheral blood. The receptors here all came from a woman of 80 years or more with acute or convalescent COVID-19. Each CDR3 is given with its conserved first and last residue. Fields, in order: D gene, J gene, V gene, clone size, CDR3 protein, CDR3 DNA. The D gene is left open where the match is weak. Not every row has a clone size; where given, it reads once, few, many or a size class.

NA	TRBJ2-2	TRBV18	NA	CASSPGTQNTGELFF	TGTGCCAGCTCACCTGGGACACAGAACACCGGGGAGCTGTTTTTT
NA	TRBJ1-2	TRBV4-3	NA	CASSQDNREPYGYTF	TGCGCCAGCAGCCAAGATAACAGGGAACCCTATGGCTACACCTTC
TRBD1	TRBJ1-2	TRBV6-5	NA	CASTQDRSNYGYTF	TGTGCCAGCACCCAGGACAGGTCTAACTATGGCTACACCTTC
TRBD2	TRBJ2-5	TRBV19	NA	CASSAWTSGRAAETQYF	TGTGCCAGTAGTGCCTGGACTAGCGGGAGGGCCGCAGAGACCCAGTACTTC
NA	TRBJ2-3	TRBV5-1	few	CASSVGLGRFHTDTQYF	TGCGCCAGCAGCGTGGGCTTGGGGAGATTTCACACAGATACGCAGTATTTT
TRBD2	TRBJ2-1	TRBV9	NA	CASSASTSDEQFF	TGTGCCAGCAGCGCCTCTACTAGCGATGAGCAGTTCTTC
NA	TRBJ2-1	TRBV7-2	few	CASSLGRTNEQFF	TGTGCCAGCAGCTTAGGTCGGACTAATGAGCAGTTCTTC
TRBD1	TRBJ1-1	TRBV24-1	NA	CATSAGTGKSDRLGQAFF	TGTGCCACCAGTGCCGGGACAGGGAAATCTGATCGTTTGGGGCAAGCTTTCTTT
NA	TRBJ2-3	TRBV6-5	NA	CASGLPSSPQYF	TGTGCCAGCGGACTCCCGTCTAGCCCGCAGTATTTT
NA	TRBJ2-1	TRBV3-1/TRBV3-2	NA	CASSQVGGASYNEQFF	TGTGCCAGCAGCCAAGTGGGTGGGGCCTCCTACAATGAGCAGTTCTTC
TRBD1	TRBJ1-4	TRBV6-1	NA	CASSDTGGREKLFF	TGTGCCAGCAGTGATACAGGGGGCCGCGAAAAACTGTTTTTT
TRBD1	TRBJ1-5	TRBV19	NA	CASIRTGGLRQPQHF	TGTGCCAGTATTAGGACAGGGGGCCTTCGACAGCCCCAGCATTTT
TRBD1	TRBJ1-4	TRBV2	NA	CASSEDRFNEKLFF	TGTGCCAGCAGTGAGGACAGGTTTAATGAAAAACTGTTTTTT
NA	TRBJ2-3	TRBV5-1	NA	CASSYGTITDTQYF	TGCGCCAGCAGCTATGGGACAATCACAGATACGCAGTATTTT
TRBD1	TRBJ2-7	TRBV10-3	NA	CAISDPGQGKSYEQYF	TGTGCCATCAGTGACCCGGGACAGGGAAAGAGCTACGAGCAGTACTTC
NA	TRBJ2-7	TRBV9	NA	CASSVRQGNYEQYF	TGTGCCAGCAGCGTAAGGCAGGGGAACTACGAGCAGTACTTC
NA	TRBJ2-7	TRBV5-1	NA	CASSTRVGEQYF	TGCGCCAGCAGCACCAGGGTCGGCGAGCAGTACTTC
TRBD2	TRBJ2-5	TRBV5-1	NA	CASSTTSGSGETQYF	TGCGCCAGCAGCACAACTAGCGGGAGTGGGGAGACCCAGTACTTC
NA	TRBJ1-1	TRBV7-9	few	CASSLASLNTEAFF	TGTGCCAGCAGCTTAGCAAGCCTGAACACTGAAGCTTTCTTT
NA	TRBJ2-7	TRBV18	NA	CASSPRTDMGYEQYF	TGTGCCAGCTCACCAAGGACAGACATGGGCTACGAGCAGTACTTC
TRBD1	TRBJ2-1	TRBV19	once	CASSIRTGLPNEQFF	TGTGCCAGTAGTATTCGGACAGGGTTACCCAATGAGCAGTTCTTC
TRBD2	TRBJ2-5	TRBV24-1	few	CATSDSGAGLETQYF	TGTGCCACCAGTGATTCGGGAGCGGGGTTAGAGACCCAGTACTTC
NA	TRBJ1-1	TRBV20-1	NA	CSARGQHEAFF	TGCAGTGCTAGAGGACAGCATGAAGCTTTCTTT
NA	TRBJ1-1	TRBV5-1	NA	CASSLDGRKNTEAFF	TGCGCCAGCAGCTTGGATGGGCGAAAAAACACTGAAGCTTTCTTT
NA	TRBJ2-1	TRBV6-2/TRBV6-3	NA	CASSYQNNEQFF	TGTGCCAGCAGTTACCAGAACAATGAGCAGTTCTTC
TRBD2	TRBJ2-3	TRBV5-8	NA	CASSFSAGGRTDTQYF	TGTGCCAGCAGCTTTAGTGCGGGGGGCCGCACAGATACGCAGTATTTT
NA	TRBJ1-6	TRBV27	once	CASSYVNSPLHF	TGTGCCAGCAGCTATGTTAATTCACCCCTCCACTTT
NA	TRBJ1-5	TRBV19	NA	CASSQGGRGNQPQHF	TGTGCCAGTAGCCAAGGGGGGAGGGGCAATCAGCCCCAGCATTTT
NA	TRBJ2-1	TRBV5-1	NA	CASSLERLTTGNEQFF	TGCGCCAGCAGCTTGGAGAGGCTTACGACGGGAAATGAGCAGTTCTTC
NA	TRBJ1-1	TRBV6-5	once	CASGYTEAFF	TGTGCCAGCGGCTACACTGAAGCTTTCTTT
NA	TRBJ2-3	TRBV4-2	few	CASSQYSFSDTQYF	TGTGCCAGCAGCCAATATTCTTTCTCAGATACGCAGTATTTT
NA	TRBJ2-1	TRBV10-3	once	CAISPDISSYNEQFF	TGTGCCATCAGCCCGGACATCAGCTCCTACAATGAGCAGTTCTTC
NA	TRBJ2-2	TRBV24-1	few	CATSDLRGFDTGELFF	TGTGCCACCAGTGATTTAAGAGGGTTTGACACCGGGGAGCTGTTTTTT
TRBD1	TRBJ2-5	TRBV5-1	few	CASSFVGGQDETQYF	TGCGCCAGCAGCTTTGTGGGGGGACAGGACGAGACCCAGTACTTC
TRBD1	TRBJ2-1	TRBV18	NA	CASSPGQGGYNEQFF	TGTGCCAGCTCACCAGGACAGGGGGGTTACAATGAGCAGTTCTTC
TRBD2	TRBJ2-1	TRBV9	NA	CASSPLAGGYNEQFF	TGTGCCAGCAGCCCCCTAGCGGGAGGATACAATGAGCAGTTCTTC
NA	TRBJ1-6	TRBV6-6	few	CASTPDSSYNSPLHF	TGTGCCAGCACCCCGGACAGCTCCTATAATTCACCCCTCCACTTT
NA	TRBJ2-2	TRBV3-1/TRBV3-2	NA	CASSATGLLNTGELFF	TGTGCCAGCAGCGCCACGGGGTTACTTAACACCGGGGAGCTGTTTTTT
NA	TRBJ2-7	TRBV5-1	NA	CASSLPQRHYEQYF	TGCGCCAGCAGCTTGCCACAACGTCACTACGAGCAGTACTTC
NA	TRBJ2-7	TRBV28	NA	CASTSLQPYEQYF	TGTGCCAGCACCTCCCTACAGCCCTACGAGCAGTACTTC
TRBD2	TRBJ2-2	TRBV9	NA	CASKREFNTGELFF	TGTGCCAGCAAGCGGGAGTTTAACACCGGGGAGCTGTTTTTT
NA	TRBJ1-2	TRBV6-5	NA	CASRVAYADYGYTF	TGTGCCAGCAGAGTGGCCTACGCGGACTATGGCTACACCTTC
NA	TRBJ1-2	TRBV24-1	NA	CATSDLRRGHGYTF	TGTGCCACCAGTGATTTACGGCGGGGGCATGGCTACACCTTC
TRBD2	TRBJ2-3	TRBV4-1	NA	CASSQDLRLAGLTDTQYF	TGCGCCAGCAGCCAAGATCTAAGGCTAGCGGGACTGACAGATACGCAGTATTTT
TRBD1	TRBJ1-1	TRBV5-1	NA	CASSLAATGATEAFF	TGCGCCAGCAGCTTGGCCGCGACAGGGGCCACTGAAGCTTTCTTT
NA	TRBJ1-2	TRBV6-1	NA	CASSELQALYGYTF	TGTGCCAGCAGTGAATTGCAGGCACTCTATGGCTACACCTTC
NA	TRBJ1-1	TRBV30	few	CAWGRGRIMNTEAFF	TGTGCCTGGGGGCGGGGACGGATCATGAACACTGAAGCTTTCTTT
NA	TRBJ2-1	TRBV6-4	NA	CASSDAATKAYNEQFF	TGTGCCAGCAGTGACGCGGCAACTAAGGCCTACAATGAGCAGTTCTTC
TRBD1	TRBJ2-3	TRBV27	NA	CASSLLTGGRNTDTQYF	TGTGCCAGCAGTTTACTAACAGGGGGCAGGAACACAGATACGCAGTATTTT
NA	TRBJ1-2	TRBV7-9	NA	CASSLRELQGTF	TGTGCCAGCAGCTTAAGGGAACTACAGGGTACCTTC
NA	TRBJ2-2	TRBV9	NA	CASSTPHRTGHTVNTGELFF	TGTGCCAGCAGCACACCCCACAGAACGGGACACACAGTGAACACCGGGGAGCTGTTTTTT
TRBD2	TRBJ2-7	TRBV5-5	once	CASSPFWGGLAGPEQYF	TGTGCCAGCAGCCCCTTTTGGGGGGGACTAGCGGGGCCCGAGCAGTACTTC
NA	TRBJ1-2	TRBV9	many	CASSVAAQGRGQGYTF	TGTGCCAGCAGCGTAGCCGCCCAGGGGAGAGGGCAGGGCTACACCTTC
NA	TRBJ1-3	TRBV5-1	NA	CASSEQGSGNTIYF	TGCGCCAGCAGCGAACAGGGCTCTGGAAACACCATATATTTT
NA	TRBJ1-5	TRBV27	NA	CASSLWGEGQPQHF	TGTGCCAGCAGTTTATGGGGGGAAGGTCAGCCCCAGCATTTT
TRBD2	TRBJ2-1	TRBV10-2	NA	CASSVTSGRGLNEQFF	TGCGCCAGCAGTGTGACTAGCGGGAGGGGATTGAATGAGCAGTTCTTC
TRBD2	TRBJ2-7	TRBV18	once	CASSQGLTYEQYF	TGTGCCAGCTCCCAGGGACTAACGTACGAGCAGTACTTC